This T cell receptor beta chain was identified during a study of T-cell reconstitution after alpha-beta-depleted transplantation in children. Study observations and caveats: Several hundred expanded graft clones reportedly were the source of alpha-beta T cells about two months after transplant. From surviving recipient T cells and thymic progenitors came the high day-60 TCRbeta diversity observed in some patients. At the one-year point after transplant, T-cell counts and TCRbeta diversity were found to come mostly from T cells that had been newly produced.

This clonotype appeared a few times. Its target is not known. Unique molecular identifiers were incorporated when the TCRbeta library was constructed. TCRdb redid the calling of the PCR reads with MiXCR, one entry per CDR3 protein. Found here are almost 500,000 distinct CDR3 sequences, roughly a tenth of them singletons; the top ten hold just over 2%. The length of the CDR3 is 15 residues. V lost 6 bases, J lost 2 bases, and 5 bases stayed unmatched. CDR1 MNHNS and CDR2 SASEGT come from the germline V gene. This TCR derives from a child aged 2 to 9 with inherited bone marrow failure, due to receive a stem cell transplant. This sample comprised PBMCs, obtained before TCRalphabeta/CD19-depleted stem cell transplant. This chain joins TRBV6-1 and TRBJ2-1, with TRBD2 identical over 9 bases. The CDR3 here is CASRSTSGPYNEQFF. The CDR3, as DNA: TGTGCCAGCAGATCAACTAGCGGGCCCTACAATGAGCAGTTCTTC.